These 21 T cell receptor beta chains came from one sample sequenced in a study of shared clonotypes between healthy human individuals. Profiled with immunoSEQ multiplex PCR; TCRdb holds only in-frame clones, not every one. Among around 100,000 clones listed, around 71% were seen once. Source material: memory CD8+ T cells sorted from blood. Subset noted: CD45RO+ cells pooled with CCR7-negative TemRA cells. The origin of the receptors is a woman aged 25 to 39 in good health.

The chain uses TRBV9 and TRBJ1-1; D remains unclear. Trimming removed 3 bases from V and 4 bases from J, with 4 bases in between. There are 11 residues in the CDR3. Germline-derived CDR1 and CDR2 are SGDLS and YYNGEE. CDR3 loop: CASSGSTEAFF. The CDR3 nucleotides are TGTGCCAGCAGCGGGTCCACTGAAGCTTTCTTT. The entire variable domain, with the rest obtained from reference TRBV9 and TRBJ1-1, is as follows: DSGVTQTPKHLITATGQRVTLRCSPRSGDLSVYWYQQSLDQGLQFLIQYYNGEERAKGNILERFSAQQFPDLHSELNLSSLELGDSALYFCASSGSTEAFFGQGTRLTVV.

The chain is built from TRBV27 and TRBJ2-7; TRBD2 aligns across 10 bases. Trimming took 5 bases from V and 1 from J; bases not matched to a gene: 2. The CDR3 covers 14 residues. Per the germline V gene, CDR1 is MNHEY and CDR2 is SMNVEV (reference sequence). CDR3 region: CASSEREGSYEQYF. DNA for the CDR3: TGTGCCAGCAGTGAGCGGGAGGGGTCCTACGAGCAGTACTTC.

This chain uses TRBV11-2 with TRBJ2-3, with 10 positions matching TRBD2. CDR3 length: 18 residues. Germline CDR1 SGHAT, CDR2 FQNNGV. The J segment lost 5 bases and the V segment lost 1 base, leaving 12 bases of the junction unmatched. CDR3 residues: CASSLGPSASGRVDTQYF. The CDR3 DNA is TGTGCCAGCAGCTTAGGCCCCTCGGCTAGCGGGAGAGTAGATACGCAGTATTTT. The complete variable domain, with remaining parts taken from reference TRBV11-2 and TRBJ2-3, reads EAGVAQSPRYKIIEKRQSVAFWCNPISGHATLYWYQQILGQGPKLLIQFQNNGVVDDSQLPKDRFSAERLKGVDSTLKIQPAKLEDSAVYLCASSLGPSASGRVDTQYFGPGTRLTVL.

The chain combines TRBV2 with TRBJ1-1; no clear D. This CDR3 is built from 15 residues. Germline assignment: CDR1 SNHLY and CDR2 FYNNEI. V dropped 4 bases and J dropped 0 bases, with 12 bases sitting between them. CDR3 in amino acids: CASSVRARMNTEAFF. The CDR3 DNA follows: TGTGCCAGCAGTGTTCGGGCCCGGATGAACACTGAAGCTTTCTTT.

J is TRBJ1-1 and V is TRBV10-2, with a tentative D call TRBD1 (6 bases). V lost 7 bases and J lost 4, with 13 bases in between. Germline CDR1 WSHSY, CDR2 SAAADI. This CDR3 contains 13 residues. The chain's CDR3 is CASTQNRATEAFF. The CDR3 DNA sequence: TGCGCCAGCACCCAGAACAGGGCCACTGAAGCTTTCTTT.

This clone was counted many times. The CDR3 DNA sequence: TGTGCCAGCAGTCATGGAGGGGACAGGGGCAGTGGCTACACCTTC. Translated: CASSHGGDRGSGYTF. The chain recombines TRBV2 with TRBJ1-2; 10 bases agree with TRBD1. Germline V CDR1 and CDR2: SNHLY, FYNNEI. V was pared by 5 bases and J by 7 bases, with 10 bases of the junction left unmatched. The CDR3 extends over 15 amino acids.

The CDR3 DNA sequence: TGTGCCAGCAGTCGGACAGGGAGCTCCTACAATGAGCAGTTCTTC. Translation: CASSRTGSSYNEQFF. The chain is built from TRBV5-8 and TRBJ2-1; TRBD1 matches 8 bases. The V and J ends lost 5 bases and 0 bases, in that order; junction bases with no gene match: 4. The CDR3 spans 15 residues. The germline gives CDR1 SGHTS, CDR2 YDEGEE.

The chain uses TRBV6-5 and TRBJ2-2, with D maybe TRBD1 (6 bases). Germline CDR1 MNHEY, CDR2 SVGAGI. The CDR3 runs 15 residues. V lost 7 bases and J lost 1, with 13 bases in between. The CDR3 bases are TGTGCCAGCACAAGGGGACATGAGAACACCGGGGAGCTGTTTTTT. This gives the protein CASTRGHENTGELFF.

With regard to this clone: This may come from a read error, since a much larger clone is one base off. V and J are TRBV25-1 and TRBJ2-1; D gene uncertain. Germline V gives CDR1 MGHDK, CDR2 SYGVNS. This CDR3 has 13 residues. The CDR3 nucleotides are TGTGTCAGCAGTGTCCCGCTAGGGAATGAGCAGTTCTTC. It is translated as CVSSVPLGNEQFF.

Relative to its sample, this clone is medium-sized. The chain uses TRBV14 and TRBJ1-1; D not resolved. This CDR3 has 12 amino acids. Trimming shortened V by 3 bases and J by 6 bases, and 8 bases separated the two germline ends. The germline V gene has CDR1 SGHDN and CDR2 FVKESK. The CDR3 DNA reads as TGTGCCAGCAGCCACCTCGGGGCTGAAGCTTTCTTT. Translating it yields CASSHLGAEAFF.

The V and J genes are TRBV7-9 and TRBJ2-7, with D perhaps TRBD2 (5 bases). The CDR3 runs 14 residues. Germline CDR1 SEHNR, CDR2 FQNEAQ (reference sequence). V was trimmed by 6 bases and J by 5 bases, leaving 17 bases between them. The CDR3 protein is CASSLAAEVHEQYF. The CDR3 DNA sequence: TGTGCCAGCAGTCTAGCAGCGGAGGTTCACGAGCAGTACTTC.

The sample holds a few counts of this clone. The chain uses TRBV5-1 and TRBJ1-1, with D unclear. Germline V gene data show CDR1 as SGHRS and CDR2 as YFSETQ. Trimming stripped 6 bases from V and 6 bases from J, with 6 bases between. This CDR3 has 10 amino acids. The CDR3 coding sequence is TGCGCCAGCAACCAATCTGAAGCTTTCTTT. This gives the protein CASNQSEAFF.

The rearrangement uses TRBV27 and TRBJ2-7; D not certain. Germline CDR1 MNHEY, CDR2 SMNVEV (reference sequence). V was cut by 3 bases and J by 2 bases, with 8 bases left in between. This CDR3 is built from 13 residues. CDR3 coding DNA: TGTGCCAGCAGTTTGGCCCGAGCCTACGAGCAGTACTTC. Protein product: CASSLARAYEQYF.

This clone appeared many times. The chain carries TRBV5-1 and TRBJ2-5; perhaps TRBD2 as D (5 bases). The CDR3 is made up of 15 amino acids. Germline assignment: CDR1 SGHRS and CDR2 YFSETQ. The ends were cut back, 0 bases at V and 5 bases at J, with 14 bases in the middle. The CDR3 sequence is CASSLGGLPGETQYF. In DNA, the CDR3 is TGCGCCAGCAGCTTGGGCGGACTTCCCGGGGAGACCCAGTACTTC.

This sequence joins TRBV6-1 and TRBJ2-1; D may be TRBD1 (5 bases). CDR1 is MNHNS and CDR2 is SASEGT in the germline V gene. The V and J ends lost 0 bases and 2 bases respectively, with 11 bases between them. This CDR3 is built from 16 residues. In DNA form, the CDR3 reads TGTGCCAGCAGTGAAGCAGGGGTGGTCCCCTACAATGAGCAGTTCTTC. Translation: CASSEAGVVPYNEQFF.

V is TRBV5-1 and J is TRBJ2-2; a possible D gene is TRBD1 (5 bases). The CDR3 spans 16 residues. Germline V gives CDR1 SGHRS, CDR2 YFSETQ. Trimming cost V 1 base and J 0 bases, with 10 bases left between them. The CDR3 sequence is CASSLWGPANTGELFF. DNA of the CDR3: TGCGCCAGCAGCTTGTGGGGCCCCGCGAACACCGGGGAGCTGTTTTTT.

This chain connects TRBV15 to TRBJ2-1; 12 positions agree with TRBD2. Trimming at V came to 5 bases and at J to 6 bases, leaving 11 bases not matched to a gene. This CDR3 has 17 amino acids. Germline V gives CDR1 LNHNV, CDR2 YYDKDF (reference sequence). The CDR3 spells CATSGAWTSGDINEQFF. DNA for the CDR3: TGTGCCACCAGCGGGGCATGGACTAGCGGGGACATCAATGAGCAGTTCTTC.

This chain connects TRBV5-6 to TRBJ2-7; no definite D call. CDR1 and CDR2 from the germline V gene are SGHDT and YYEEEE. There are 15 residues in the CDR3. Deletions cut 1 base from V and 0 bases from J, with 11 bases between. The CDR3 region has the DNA TGTGCCAGCAGCTTGCGAGAGAAGGGCTCCTACGAGCAGTACTTC. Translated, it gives CASSLREKGSYEQYF. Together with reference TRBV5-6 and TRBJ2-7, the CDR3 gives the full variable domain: DAGVTQSPTHLIKTRGQQVTLRCSPKSGHDTVSWYQQALGQGPQFIFQYYEEEERQRGNFPDRFSGHQFPNYSSELNVNALLLGDSALYLCASSLREKGSYEQYFGPGTRLTVT.

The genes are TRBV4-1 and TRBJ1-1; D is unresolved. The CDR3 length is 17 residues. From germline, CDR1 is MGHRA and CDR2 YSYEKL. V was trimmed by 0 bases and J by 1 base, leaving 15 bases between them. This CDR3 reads CASSQEAAGLKNTEAFF. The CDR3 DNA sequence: TGCGCCAGCAGCCAAGAGGCGGCTGGCCTGAAGAACACTGAAGCTTTCTTT.

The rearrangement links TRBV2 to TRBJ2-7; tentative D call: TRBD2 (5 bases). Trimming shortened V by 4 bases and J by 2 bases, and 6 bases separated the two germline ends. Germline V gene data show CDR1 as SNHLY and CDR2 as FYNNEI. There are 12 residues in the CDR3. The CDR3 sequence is CASSGGPYEQYF. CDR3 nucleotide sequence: TGTGCCAGCAGTGGCGGGCCCTACGAGCAGTACTTC.

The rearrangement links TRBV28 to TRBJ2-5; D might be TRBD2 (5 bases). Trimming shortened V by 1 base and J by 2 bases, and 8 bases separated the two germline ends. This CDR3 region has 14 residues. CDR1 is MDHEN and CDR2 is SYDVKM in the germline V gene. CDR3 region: CASSLFPGQETQYF. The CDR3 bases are TGTGCCAGCAGTTTATTCCCGGGGCAAGAGACCCAGTACTTC.